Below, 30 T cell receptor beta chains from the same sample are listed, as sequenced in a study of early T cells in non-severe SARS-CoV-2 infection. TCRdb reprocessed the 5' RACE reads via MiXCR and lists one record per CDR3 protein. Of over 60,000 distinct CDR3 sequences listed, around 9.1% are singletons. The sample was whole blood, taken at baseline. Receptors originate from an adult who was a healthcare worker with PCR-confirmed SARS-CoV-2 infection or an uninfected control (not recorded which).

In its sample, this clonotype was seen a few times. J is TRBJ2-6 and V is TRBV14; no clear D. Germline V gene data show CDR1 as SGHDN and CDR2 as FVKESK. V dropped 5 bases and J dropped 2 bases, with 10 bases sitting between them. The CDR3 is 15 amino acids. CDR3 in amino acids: CASSEGFAGANVLTF. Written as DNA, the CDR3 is TGTGCCAGCAGCGAAGGATTCGCTGGGGCCAACGTCCTGACTTTC.

This CDR3 reads CAISEPGQGVPGTEAFF. The CDR3 coding sequence is TGTGCCATCAGTGAGCCGGGACAGGGTGTTCCGGGCACTGAAGCTTTCTTT. This chain connects TRBV10-3 to TRBJ1-1; 9 positions agree with TRBD1. Trimming took 2 bases from V and 4 from J; bases not matched to a gene: 11. This CDR3 has 17 amino acids. Germline lookup yields CDR1 ENHRY and CDR2 SYGVKD.

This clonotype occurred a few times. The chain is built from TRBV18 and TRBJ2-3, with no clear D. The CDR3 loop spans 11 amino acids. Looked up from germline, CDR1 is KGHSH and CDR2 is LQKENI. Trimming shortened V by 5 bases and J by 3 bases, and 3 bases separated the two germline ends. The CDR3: CASSVTDTQYF. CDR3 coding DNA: TGTGCCAGCTCAGTGACAGATACGCAGTATTTT. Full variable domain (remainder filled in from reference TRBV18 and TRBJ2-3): NAGVMQNPRHLVRRRGQEARLRCSPMKGHSHVYWYRQLPEEGLKFMVYLQKENIIDESGMPKERFSAEFPKEGPSILRIQQVVRGDSAAYFCASSVTDTQYFGPGTRLTVL.

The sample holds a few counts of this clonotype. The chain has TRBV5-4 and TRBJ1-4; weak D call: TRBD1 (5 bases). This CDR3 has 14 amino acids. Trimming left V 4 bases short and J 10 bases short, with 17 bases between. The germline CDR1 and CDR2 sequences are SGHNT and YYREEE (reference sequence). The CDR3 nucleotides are TGTGCCAGCAGCCAGGGCGGGGAAGGCGGAAAACTGTTTTTT. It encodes CASSQGGEGGKLFF.

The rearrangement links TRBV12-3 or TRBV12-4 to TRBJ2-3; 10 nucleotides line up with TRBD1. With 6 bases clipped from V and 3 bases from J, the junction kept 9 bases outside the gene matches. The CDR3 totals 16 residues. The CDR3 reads CASRRDRGIETDTQYF. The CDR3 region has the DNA TGTGCCAGCAGACGGGACAGGGGTATTGAGACAGATACGCAGTATTTT.

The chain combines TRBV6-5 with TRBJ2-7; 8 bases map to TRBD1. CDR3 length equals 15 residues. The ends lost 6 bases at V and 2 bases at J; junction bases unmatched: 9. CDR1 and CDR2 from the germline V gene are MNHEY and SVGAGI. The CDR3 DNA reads TGTGCCAGCAGACAACCGACAGGGGTTACCTACGAGCAGTACTTC. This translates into CASRQPTGVTYEQYF.

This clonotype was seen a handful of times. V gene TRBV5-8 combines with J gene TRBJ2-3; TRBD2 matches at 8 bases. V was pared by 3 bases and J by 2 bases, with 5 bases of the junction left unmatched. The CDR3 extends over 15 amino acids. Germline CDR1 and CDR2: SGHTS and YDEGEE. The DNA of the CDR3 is TGTGCCAGCAGCTCAAGCGGGGGAAACACAGATACGCAGTATTTT. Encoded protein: CASSSSGGNTDTQYF.

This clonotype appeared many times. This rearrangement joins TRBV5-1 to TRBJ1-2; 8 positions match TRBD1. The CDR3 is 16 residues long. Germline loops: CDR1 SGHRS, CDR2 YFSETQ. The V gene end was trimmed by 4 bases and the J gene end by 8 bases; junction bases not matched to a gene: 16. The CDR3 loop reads CASSEHLPGQVSGYTF. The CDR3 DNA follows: TGCGCCAGCAGCGAACACCTTCCGGGACAGGTCTCAGGCTACACCTTC.

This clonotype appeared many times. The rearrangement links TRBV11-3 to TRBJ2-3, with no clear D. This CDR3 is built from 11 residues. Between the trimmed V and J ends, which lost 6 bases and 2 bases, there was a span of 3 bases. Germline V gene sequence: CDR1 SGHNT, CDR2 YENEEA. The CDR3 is CASRYTDTQYF. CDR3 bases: TGTGCCAGCAGGTACACAGATACGCAGTATTTT.

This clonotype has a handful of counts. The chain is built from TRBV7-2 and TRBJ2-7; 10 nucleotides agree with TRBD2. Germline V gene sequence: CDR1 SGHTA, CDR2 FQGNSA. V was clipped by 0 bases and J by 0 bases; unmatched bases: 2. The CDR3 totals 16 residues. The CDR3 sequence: CASSLASGGNSYEQYF. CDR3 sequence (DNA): TGTGCCAGCAGCTTAGCTAGCGGGGGGAACTCCTACGAGCAGTACTTC.

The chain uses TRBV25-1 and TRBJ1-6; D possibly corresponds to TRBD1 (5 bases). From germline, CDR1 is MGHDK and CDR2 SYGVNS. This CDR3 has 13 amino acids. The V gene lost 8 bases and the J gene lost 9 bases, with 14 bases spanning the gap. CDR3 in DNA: TGTGCCAGCTCCACCTACGGGGCTTCACCCCTCCACTTT. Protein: CASSTYGASPLHF.

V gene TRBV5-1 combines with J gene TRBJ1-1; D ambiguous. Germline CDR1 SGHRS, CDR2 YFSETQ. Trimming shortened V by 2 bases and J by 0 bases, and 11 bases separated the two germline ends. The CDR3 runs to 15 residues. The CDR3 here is CASSFEPTLNTEAFF. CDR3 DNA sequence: TGCGCCAGCAGCTTCGAACCAACCTTGAACACTGAAGCTTTCTTT.

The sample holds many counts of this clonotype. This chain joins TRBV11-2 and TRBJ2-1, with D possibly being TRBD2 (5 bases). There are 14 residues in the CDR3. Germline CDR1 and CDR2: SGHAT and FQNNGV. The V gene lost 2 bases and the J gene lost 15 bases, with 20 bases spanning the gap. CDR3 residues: CASSLTTAPGWGFF. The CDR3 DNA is TGTGCCAGCAGCTTAACTACAGCCCCGGGGTGGGGGTTCTTC.

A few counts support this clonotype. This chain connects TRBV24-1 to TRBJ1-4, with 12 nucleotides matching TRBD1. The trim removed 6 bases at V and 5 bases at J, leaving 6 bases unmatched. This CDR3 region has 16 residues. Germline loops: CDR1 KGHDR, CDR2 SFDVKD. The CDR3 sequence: CATSPGTGGANEKLFF. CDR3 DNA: TGTGCCACCAGTCCCGGGACAGGGGGCGCAAATGAAAAACTGTTTTTT.

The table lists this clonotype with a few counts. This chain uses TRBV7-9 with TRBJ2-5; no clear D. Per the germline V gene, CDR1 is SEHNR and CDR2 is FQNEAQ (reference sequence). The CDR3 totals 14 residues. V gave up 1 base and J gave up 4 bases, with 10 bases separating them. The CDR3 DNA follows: TGTGCCAGCAGCTTAGGTGACAACGGAGAGACCCAGTACTTC. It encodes CASSLGDNGETQYF.

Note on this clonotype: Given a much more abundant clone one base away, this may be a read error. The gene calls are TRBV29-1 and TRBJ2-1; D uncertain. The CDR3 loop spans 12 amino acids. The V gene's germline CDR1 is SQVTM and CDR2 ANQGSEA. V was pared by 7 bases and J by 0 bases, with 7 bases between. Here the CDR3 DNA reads TGCAGCGCCCCGGGCTCCTACAATGAGCAGTTCTTC. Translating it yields CSAPGSYNEQFF.

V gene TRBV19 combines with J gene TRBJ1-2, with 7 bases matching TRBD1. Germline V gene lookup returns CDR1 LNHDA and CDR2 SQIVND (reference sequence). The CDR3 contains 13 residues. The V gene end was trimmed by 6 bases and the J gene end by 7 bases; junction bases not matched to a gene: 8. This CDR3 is CASSPDRARGYTF. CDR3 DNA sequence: TGTGCCAGTAGCCCTGACAGGGCGCGTGGCTACACCTTC.

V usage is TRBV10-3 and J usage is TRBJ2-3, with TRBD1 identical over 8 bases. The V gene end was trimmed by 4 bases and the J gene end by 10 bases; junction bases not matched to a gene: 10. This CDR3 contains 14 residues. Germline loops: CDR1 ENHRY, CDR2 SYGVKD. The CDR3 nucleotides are TGTGCCATCAGTGGAGGACAGGGTCCGGCATCGCAGTATTTT. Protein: CAISGGQGPASQYF.

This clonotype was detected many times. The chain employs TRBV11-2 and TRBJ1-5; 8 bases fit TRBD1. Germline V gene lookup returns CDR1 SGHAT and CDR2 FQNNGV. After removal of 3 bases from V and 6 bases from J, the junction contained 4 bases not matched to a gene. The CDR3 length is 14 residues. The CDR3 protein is CASSFRDRSQPQHF. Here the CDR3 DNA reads TGTGCCAGCAGCTTCCGGGACAGGAGTCAGCCCCAGCATTTT.

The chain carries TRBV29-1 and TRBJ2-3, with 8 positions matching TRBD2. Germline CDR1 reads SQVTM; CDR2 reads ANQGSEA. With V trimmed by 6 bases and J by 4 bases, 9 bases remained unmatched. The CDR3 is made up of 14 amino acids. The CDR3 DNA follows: TGCAGCGTCGAAAGTCGGGGGGGTGCAGATACGCAGTATTTT. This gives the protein CSVESRGGADTQYF.

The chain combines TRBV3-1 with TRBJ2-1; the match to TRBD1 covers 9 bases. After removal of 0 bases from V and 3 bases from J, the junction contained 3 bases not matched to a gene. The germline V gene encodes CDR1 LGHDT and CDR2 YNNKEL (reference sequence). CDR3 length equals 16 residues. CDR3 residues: CASSQDWDRDYNEQFF. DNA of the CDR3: TGTGCCAGCAGCCAAGATTGGGACAGGGACTACAATGAGCAGTTCTTC.

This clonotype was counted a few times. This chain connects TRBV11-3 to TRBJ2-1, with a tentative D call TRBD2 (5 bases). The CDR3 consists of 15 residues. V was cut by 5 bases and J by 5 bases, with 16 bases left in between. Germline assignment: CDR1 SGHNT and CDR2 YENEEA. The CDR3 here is CASSPPGSADNEQFF. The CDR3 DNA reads TGTGCCAGCAGCCCCCCCGGTAGCGCCGACAATGAGCAGTTCTTC. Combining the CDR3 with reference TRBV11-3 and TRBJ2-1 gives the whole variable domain EAGVVQSPRYKIIEKKQPVAFWCNPISGHNTLYWYLQNLGQGPELLIRYENEEAVDDSQLPKDRFSAERLKGVDSTLKIQPAELGDSAVYLCASSPPGSADNEQFFGPGTRLTVL.

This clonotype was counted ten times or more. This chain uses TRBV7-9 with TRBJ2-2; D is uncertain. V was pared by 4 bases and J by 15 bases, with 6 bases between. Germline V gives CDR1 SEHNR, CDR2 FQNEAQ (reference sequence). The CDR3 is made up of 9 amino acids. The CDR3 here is CASSSEMFF. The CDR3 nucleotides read TGTGCCAGCAGCTCCGAGATGTTTTTT.

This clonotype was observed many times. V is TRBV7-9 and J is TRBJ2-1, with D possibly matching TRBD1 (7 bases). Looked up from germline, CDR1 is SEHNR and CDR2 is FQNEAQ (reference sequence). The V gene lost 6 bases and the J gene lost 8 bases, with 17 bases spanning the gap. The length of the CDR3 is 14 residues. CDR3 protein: CASRYARGVDEQFF. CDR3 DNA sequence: TGTGCCAGCAGATACGCCAGGGGGGTGGATGAGCAGTTCTTC. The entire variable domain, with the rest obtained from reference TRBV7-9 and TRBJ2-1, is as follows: DTGVSQNPRHKITKRGQNVTFRCDPISEHNRLYWYRQTLGQGPEFLTYFQNEAQLEKSRLLSDRFSAERPKGSFSTLEIQRTEQGDSAMYLCASRYARGVDEQFFGPGTRLTVL.

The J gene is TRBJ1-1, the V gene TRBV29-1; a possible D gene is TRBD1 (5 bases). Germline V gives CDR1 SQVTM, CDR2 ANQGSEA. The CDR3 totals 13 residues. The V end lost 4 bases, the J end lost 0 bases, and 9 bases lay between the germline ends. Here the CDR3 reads CSVVGPMNTEAFF. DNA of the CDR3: TGCAGCGTTGTGGGGCCCATGAACACTGAAGCTTTCTTT.

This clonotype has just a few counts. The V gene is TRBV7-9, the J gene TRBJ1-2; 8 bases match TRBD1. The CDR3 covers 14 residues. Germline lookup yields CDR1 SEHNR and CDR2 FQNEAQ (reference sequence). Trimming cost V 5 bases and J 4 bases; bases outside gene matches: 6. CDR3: CASSPDRGSYGYTF. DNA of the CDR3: TGTGCCAGCAGCCCTGACAGGGGTAGCTATGGCTACACCTTC.

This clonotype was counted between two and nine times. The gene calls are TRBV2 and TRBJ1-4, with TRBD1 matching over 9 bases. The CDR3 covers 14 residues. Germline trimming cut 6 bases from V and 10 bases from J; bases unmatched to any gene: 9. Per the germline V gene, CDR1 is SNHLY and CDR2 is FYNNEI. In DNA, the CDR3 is TGTGCCAGCAGCGAGGGACAGGGTGGAGGAAAACTGTTTTTT. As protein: CASSEGQGGGKLFF.

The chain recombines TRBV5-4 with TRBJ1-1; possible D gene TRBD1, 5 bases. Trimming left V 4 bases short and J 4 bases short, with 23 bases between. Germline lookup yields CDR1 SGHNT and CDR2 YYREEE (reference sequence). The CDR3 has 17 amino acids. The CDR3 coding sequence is TGTGCCAGCAGCCCTGTTTACCCCCGGGGCGTTGGCACTGAAGCTTTCTTT. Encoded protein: CASSPVYPRGVGTEAFF.

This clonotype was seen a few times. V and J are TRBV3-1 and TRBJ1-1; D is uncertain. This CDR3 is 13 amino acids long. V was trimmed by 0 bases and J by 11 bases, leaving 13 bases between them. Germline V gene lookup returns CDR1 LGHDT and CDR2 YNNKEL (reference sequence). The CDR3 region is CASSQERQAGAFF. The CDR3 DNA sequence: TGTGCCAGCAGCCAAGAGCGTCAGGCCGGGGCTTTCTTT.

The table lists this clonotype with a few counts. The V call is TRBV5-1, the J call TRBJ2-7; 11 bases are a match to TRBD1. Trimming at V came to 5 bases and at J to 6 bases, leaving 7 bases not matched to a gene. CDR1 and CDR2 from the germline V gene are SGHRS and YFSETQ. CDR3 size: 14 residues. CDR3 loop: CASSSGQGVGEQYF. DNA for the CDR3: TGCGCCAGCAGTTCGGGACAGGGGGTTGGCGAGCAGTACTTC. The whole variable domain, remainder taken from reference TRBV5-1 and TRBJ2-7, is KAGVTQTPRYLIKTRGQQVTLSCSPISGHRSVSWYQQTPGQGLQFLFEYFSETQRNKGNFPGRFSGRQFSNSRSEMNVSTLELGDSALYLCASSSGQGVGEQYFGPGTRLTVT.